This TCR beta chain was sequenced in a study of beta chain features in type 1 diabetes. About the study: Similarity in age, gender and cell yields was seen between patients and healthy donors. Study-wide results and caveats: Using cDNA template may skew counts toward highly expressing activated cells. Shortening of TCRB CDR3s, moderate but significant, appeared in all four CD4+ subsets of Type 1 diabetes patients.

A few counts support this clone. The antigen remains undetermined. All of the isolated RNA was reverse transcribed, so expressed TCRB transcripts were sequenced. The repertoire was sequenced with immunoSEQ multiplex PCR; TCRdb's copy has only in-frame clones and lacks some. The sample has about 660,000 clones; around an eighth are singletons. The authors obtained over 98% purity in all sorted populations. Germline-derived CDR1 and CDR2 are SQVTM and ANQGSEA. There are 15 residues in the CDR3. V lost 7 bases, J lost 13 bases, and 15 bases stayed unmatched. The sequence came from a young man with type 1 diabetes. The sequenced sample consisted of naive CD4+ T cells from blood. The chain employs TRBV29-1 and TRBJ2-1; 14 bases align to TRBD2. CDR3 nucleotide sequence: TGCAGCGCTGCTTCCGGACTAGCGGGAGGTACTGAACAGTTCTTC. It is translated as CSAASGLAGGTEQFF.